This TCR beta chain was captured by sequencing in a study of blood T cell repertoires in COVID-19. The assay was immunoSEQ multiplex PCR, and TCRdb's table has in-frame clones only and misses some. Of approximately 280,000 clones in the sample, around 88% were seen once. Material: peripheral blood. This clonotype was sampled from a man between 40 and 49 years old with acute or convalescent COVID-19.

The CDR3 here is CASRFTYEAFF. CDR3 DNA: TGTGCCAGCAGATTCACCTATGAAGCTTTCTTT. This chain uses TRBV2 with TRBJ1-1; D unclear. The CDR3 consists of 11 residues. V lost 6 bases to trimming and J lost 7 bases, with 9 bases between them. The germline V gene has CDR1 SNHLY and CDR2 FYNNEI.